Each of the 20 T cell receptor beta chains below was sequenced from the same sample in a study of Ad26.COV2.S vaccination and SARS-CoV-2 variants. The data were produced by immunoSEQ multiplex PCR, yet TCRdb's version contains in-frame clones alone and is incomplete. Of approximately 350,000 clones detected, roughly 84% appear once; the ten largest clones hold about 3.4%. Treatment reported: some 19 received Ad26.COV2.S at low or high dose, single or two shots; a few received placebo; per-sample allocation not given. Samples came from day 63 after the first vaccine or placebo injection. This specimen consisted of peripheral blood, obtained in a trial of Ad26.COV2.S vaccine versus placebo. These receptors came from a person between 18 and 59 years old who received the Ad26.COV2.S COVID-19 vaccine or a placebo.

The V gene is TRBV5-8, the J gene TRBJ2-1; D is unresolved. Germline CDR1 SGHTS, CDR2 YDEGEE. The CDR3 length is 15 residues. Trimming removed 4 bases from V and 2 bases from J, with 13 bases in between. CDR3 sequence (DNA): TGTGCCAGCAGCCCCGACACGGACCCCTACAATGAGCAGTTCTTC. This encodes CASSPDTDPYNEQFF.

This rearrangement joins TRBV29-1 to TRBJ1-1; D is perhaps TRBD1 (5 bases). The CDR3 extends over 13 amino acids. V lost 3 bases and J lost 4, with 12 bases in between. Looked up from germline, CDR1 is SQVTM and CDR2 is ANQGSEA. The CDR3 reads CSVEVQGGTEAFF. The DNA for the CDR3 is TGCAGCGTTGAGGTCCAGGGTGGCACTGAAGCTTTCTTT.

Written as DNA, the CDR3 is TGTGCCAGCAGCTTGGAAGGCGGGGGCCACTTGAGGGCTTTCTTT. This codes for CASSLEGGGHLRAFF. The J gene is TRBJ1-1, the V gene TRBV5-8, with D tentatively TRBD1 (6 bases). CDR1 is SGHTS and CDR2 is YDEGEE in the germline V gene. Trimming cost V 0 bases and J 11 bases, with 20 bases left between them. The CDR3 is 15 amino acids.

The genes are TRBV2 and TRBJ2-7; maybe TRBD1 (6 bases). The V end lost 7 bases, the J end lost 3 bases, and 13 bases lay between the germline ends. Germline CDR1 and CDR2: SNHLY and FYNNEI. This CDR3 is 13 amino acids long. CDR3 in DNA: TGTGCCAGCAAGCAGGGGAATCTCTACGAGCAGTACTTC. This encodes CASKQGNLYEQYF. The complete variable domain, with remaining parts taken from reference TRBV2 and TRBJ2-7, reads EPEVTQTPSHQVTQMGQEVILRCVPISNHLYFYWYRQILGQKVEFLVSFYNNEISEKSEIFDDQFSVERPDGSNFTLKIRSTKLEDSAMYFCASKQGNLYEQYFGPGTRLTVT.

V and J are TRBV7-9 and TRBJ2-2, with 8 bases aligning to TRBD1. Germline assignment: CDR1 SEHNR and CDR2 FQNEAQ (reference sequence). The J segment lost 7 bases and the V segment lost 8 bases, leaving 6 bases of the junction unmatched. The CDR3 is 13 amino acids. This CDR3 reads CASVDRVNGELFF. The CDR3 coding sequence is TGTGCCAGCGTGGACAGGGTGAACGGGGAGCTGTTTTTT.

The gene calls are TRBV7-6 and TRBJ2-7; D possibly corresponds to TRBD1 (8 bases). Germline-derived CDR1 and CDR2 are SGHVS and FNYEAQ. Trimming took off 2 bases at V and 3 bases at J, with 23 bases between the two ends. The CDR3 contains 18 residues. CDR3 DNA: TGTGCCAGCAGCTTATTTTCGCGGGGGACAGGCGACATCTACGAGCAGTACTTC. Translation gives CASSLFSRGTGDIYEQYF. Combining the CDR3 with reference TRBV7-6 and TRBJ2-7 gives the whole variable domain GAGVSQSPRYKVTKRGQDVALRCDPISGHVSLYWYRQALGQGPEFLTYFNYEAQQDKSGLPNDRFSAERPEGSISTLTIQRTEQRDSAMYRCASSLFSRGTGDIYEQYFGPGTRLTVT.

CDR3: CASSYPGGAYEKLFF. The CDR3 DNA sequence: TGTGCCAGCAGCTACCCAGGGGGCGCTTACGAAAAACTGTTTTTT. The J gene is TRBJ1-4, the V gene TRBV7-9, with 8 nucleotides matching TRBD1. V lost 4 bases to trimming and J lost 8 bases; unmatched junction nucleotides: 9. Germline lookup yields CDR1 SEHNR and CDR2 FQNEAQ (reference sequence). CDR3 length: 15 residues. The entire variable domain, with the rest obtained from reference TRBV7-9 and TRBJ1-4, is as follows: DTGVSQNPRHKITKRGQNVTFRCDPISEHNRLYWYRQTLGQGPEFLTYFQNEAQLEKSRLLSDRFSAERPKGSFSTLEIQRTEQGDSAMYLCASSYPGGAYEKLFFGSGTQLSVL.

The chain carries TRBV27 and TRBJ1-1; 7 bases fit TRBD1. Germline-derived CDR1 and CDR2 are MNHEY and SMNVEV (reference sequence). There are 15 residues in the CDR3. The V gene end was trimmed by 6 bases and the J gene end by 1 base; junction bases not matched to a gene: 8. The CDR3 nucleotides read TGTGCCAGCAGCCTGGTCGGGACAGCGAACACTGAAGCTTTCTTT. Its protein is CASSLVGTANTEAFF.

The rearrangement joins TRBV5-1 to TRBJ1-1; 11 bases are a match to TRBD1. The J segment lost 5 bases and the V segment lost 2 bases, leaving 5 bases of the junction unmatched. This CDR3 has 15 residues. From germline, CDR1 is SGHRS and CDR2 YFSETQ. The DNA for the CDR3 is TGCGCCAGCAGCTTCGGACAGGGGGCTCGGACTGAAGCTTTCTTT. Translating it yields CASSFGQGARTEAFF.

The rearrangement links TRBV30 to TRBJ1-5; 8 bases are shared with TRBD1. Germline CDR1 reads GTSNPN; CDR2 reads SVGIG (reference sequence). J was trimmed by 6 bases and V by 2 bases; bases with no gene match: 3. The CDR3 has 13 residues. The CDR3 region is CAWSSRGLQPQHF. DNA for the CDR3: TGTGCCTGGAGTTCCAGGGGGCTTCAGCCCCAGCATTTT.

Only one count was recorded for this clone. This chain uses TRBV18 with TRBJ2-7; perhaps TRBD1 as D (5 bases). There are 16 residues in the CDR3. Looked up from germline, CDR1 is KGHSH and CDR2 is LQKENI. V was shortened by 0 bases and J by 1 base, with 13 bases between the two germline ends. In nucleotides, the CDR3 is TGTGCCAGCTCACCACCGCGAGGACACGGTTCCTACGAGCAGTACTTC. Translated, it gives CASSPPRGHGSYEQYF. Using reference TRBV18 and TRBJ2-7 for the parts outside the CDR3, the full variable domain is NAGVMQNPRHLVRRRGQEARLRCSPMKGHSHVYWYRQLPEEGLKFMVYLQKENIIDESGMPKERFSAEFPKEGPSILRIQQVVRGDSAAYFCASSPPRGHGSYEQYFGPGTRLTVT.

The V and J genes are TRBV7-2 and TRBJ1-5, with D maybe TRBD1 (6 bases). The CDR3 contains 14 residues. The germline gives CDR1 SGHTA, CDR2 FQGNSA. Trimming removed 3 bases from V and 4 bases from J, with 10 bases in between. CDR3 DNA: TGTGCCAGCAGCTTGGGACAAACAAATCAGCCCCAGCATTTT. Translating it yields CASSLGQTNQPQHF.

The rearrangement joins TRBV29-1 to TRBJ2-7, with D perhaps TRBD2 (6 bases). The CDR3 is 14 residues long. Trimming took 4 bases from V and 3 from J, leaving 16 bases between them. The germline V gene encodes CDR1 SQVTM and CDR2 ANQGSEA. Here the CDR3 DNA reads TGCAGCGTTGTTTTCACGGGCGGGATCTACGAGCAGTACTTC. Translating it yields CSVVFTGGIYEQYF.

The rearrangement joins TRBV29-1 to TRBJ2-3, with TRBD2 identical over 8 bases. CDR1 is SQVTM and CDR2 is ANQGSEA in the germline V gene. The CDR3 loop spans 16 amino acids. Trimming took 2 bases from V and 2 from J; bases not matched to a gene: 9. CDR3: CSVESTGGYYTDTQYF. DNA for the CDR3: TGCAGCGTTGAAAGTACGGGGGGGTACTACACAGATACGCAGTATTTT.

This chain joins TRBV6-4 and TRBJ2-2; 9 positions agree with TRBD1. The CDR3 has 19 residues. V shed 4 bases and J 3 bases; nucleotides not matched to a gene: 15. Germline CDR1 and CDR2: MRHNA and SNTAGT. The CDR3, as DNA: TGTGCCAGCAGTGTGTTGGGACAGGGACTGATTGGGGACACCGGGGAGCTGTTTTTT. Its translation is CASSVLGQGLIGDTGELFF.

This clone came up once. The chain is built from TRBV2 and TRBJ2-1; 8 bases align to TRBD2. The CDR3 has 15 residues. Per the germline V gene, CDR1 is SNHLY and CDR2 is FYNNEI. V shed 6 bases and J 0 bases; nucleotides not matched to a gene: 4. The CDR3 sequence: CASRGTRGSYNEQFF. The CDR3 DNA follows: TGTGCCAGCAGGGGGACTAGAGGCTCCTACAATGAGCAGTTCTTC.

CDR3: CASTGGGNQPQHF. The CDR3 DNA reads as TGTGCCAGCACGGGGGGAGGCAATCAGCCCCAGCATTTT. The genes are TRBV6-5 and TRBJ1-5, with D perhaps TRBD1 (5 bases). CDR3 length equals 13 residues. Germline V gene sequence: CDR1 MNHEY, CDR2 SVGAGI. Deletions cut 7 bases from V and 2 bases from J, with 9 bases between.

The chain recombines TRBV7-9 with TRBJ1-1, with TRBD1 as a possible D gene (6 bases). CDR3 length equals 13 residues. Trimming took 5 bases from V and 10 from J, leaving 17 bases between them. Germline CDR1 SEHNR, CDR2 FQNEAQ (reference sequence). CDR3 coding DNA: TGTGCCAGCAGCCCCCCCATCGGCAGGGGAGCTTTCTTT. As protein: CASSPPIGRGAFF.

This chain joins TRBV4-3 and TRBJ2-5; D possibly uses TRBD1 or TRBD2 (6 bases each). The CDR3 consists of 13 residues. V dropped 2 bases and J dropped 3 bases, with 7 bases sitting between them. The germline CDR1 and CDR2 sequences are LGHNA and YSLEER. CDR3 in DNA: TGCGCCAGCAGCCAAAGGGGGGAAGAGACCCAGTACTTC. Amino acids: CASSQRGEETQYF.

The V and J genes are TRBV7-8 and TRBJ1-5; the D gene is possibly TRBD1 (6 bases). The V end was cut by 6 bases, the J end by 6 bases, with 15 bases between. There are 14 residues in the CDR3. Germline V gene data show CDR1 as SGHVS and CDR2 as FQNEAQ. The CDR3: CASSRAGDSQPQHF. CDR3 sequence (DNA): TGTGCCAGCAGTAGGGCAGGGGATTCTCAGCCCCAGCATTTT.